Shown below are 4 T cell receptor beta chains from a single sample sequenced in a study of vaccination and CD4 T cells after COVID-19. Stated treatment: roughly ten-day PBMC culture with coronavirus spike peptide pools or control peptides (ViraFEST assay). Sequencing of the DNA from cultured CD4+ T cells was carried out with the Oncomine TCR Beta short-read assay. TCRdb re-analysed the PCR reads in MiXCR, keeping a single row per CDR3 protein. The sample has fewer than 20,000 distinct CDR3 sequences, approximately 52% seen once. No cognate antigen is known for these TCRs. The sequencing input was CD4+ T cells from blood, cultured in vitro. These receptors were collected from a human donor who had recovered from COVID-19.

A few counts support this clonotype. The chain combines TRBV19 with TRBJ1-1; D not resolved. Germline assignment: CDR1 LNHDA and CDR2 SQIVND (reference sequence). The V end lost 8 bases, the J end lost 3 bases, and 19 bases lay between the germline ends. The CDR3 spans 15 residues. The CDR3 protein is CASQVRRGWDTEAFF. In nucleotides, the CDR3 is TGTGCCAGTCAGGTAAGACGCGGTTGGGACACTGAAGCTTTCTTT.

The rearrangement uses TRBV7-9 and TRBJ2-3; 11 positions match TRBD2. V was pared by 7 bases and J by 1 base, with 4 bases of the junction left unmatched. Germline V gene lookup returns CDR1 SEHNR and CDR2 FQNEAQ (reference sequence). CDR3 size: 15 residues. The CDR3 sequence is CASTPLAGGTDTQYF. For the CDR3, the DNA is TGTGCCAGCACCCCACTAGCGGGGGGCACAGATACGCAGTATTTT.

This clonotype was found once. The rearrangement joins TRBV10-3 to TRBJ2-1; 7 nucleotides agree with TRBD2. CDR1 and CDR2 from the germline V gene are ENHRY and SYGVKD. This CDR3 has 15 residues. V lost 10 bases, J lost 2 bases, and 11 bases stayed unmatched. The DNA of the CDR3 is TGTGCCACCGGGGAGCGGGGAGGTACCTACAATGAGCAGTTCTTC. This translates into CATGERGGTYNEQFF.

This clonotype has only a few counts. The genes are TRBV20-1 and TRBJ1-1, with D hard to call. V lost 6 bases to trimming and J lost 4 bases, with 9 bases between them. The CDR3 extends over 11 amino acids. Germline CDR1 and CDR2: DFQATT and SNEGSKA (reference sequence). The CDR3 nucleotides are TGCAGTGCGTTTTCGAGCACTGAAGCTTTCTTT. Translating gives CSAFSSTEAFF.